These 22 T cell receptor beta chains were sequenced from one sample in a study of OX40 agonist ivuxolimab in advanced cancers. Some clones are missing from TCRdb's copy, which holds only in-frame ones; the method was immunoSEQ multiplex PCR. Among roughly 27,000 clones listed, 81% were seen once. The material sequenced was CD4+ or CD8+ T cells sorted from blood, taken in a trial of the OX40 agonist ivuxolimab. These receptor sequences come from an adult with an advanced solid tumor such as melanoma, head and neck, liver or kidney cancer.

The V call is TRBV4-1, the J call TRBJ1-1; D is uncertain. This CDR3 contains 13 residues. Germline-derived CDR1 and CDR2 are MGHRA and YSYEKL. Trimming left V 5 bases short and J 1 base short, with 8 bases between. CDR3 region: CASSGYRNTEAFF. CDR3 coding DNA: TGCGCCAGCAGCGGGTACCGGAACACTGAAGCTTTCTTT.

The V gene is TRBV2, the J gene TRBJ2-2; 8 bases match TRBD1. CDR3 size: 14 residues. CDR1 SNHLY and CDR2 FYNNEI come from the germline V gene. The V segment lost 7 bases and the J segment 6 bases; nucleotides outside the gene matches: 7. This CDR3 reads CASKGTGSAGELFF. CDR3 nucleotides: TGTGCCAGCAAGGGGACAGGCTCAGCCGGGGAGCTGTTTTTT.

This rearrangement joins TRBV29-1 to TRBJ1-2; D is undetermined. Germline-derived CDR1 and CDR2 are SQVTM and ANQGSEA. This CDR3 is built from 13 residues. The V end was cut by 1 base, the J end by 4 bases, with 10 bases between. The CDR3 nucleotides are TGCAGCGTTGAAGGCCCCCTTAGCTATGGCTACACCTTC. Amino acids: CSVEGPLSYGYTF.

Here the CDR3 reads CASSPDRTGRAGELFF. In DNA form, the CDR3 reads TGTGCCAGCAGCCCGGACAGAACAGGAAGGGCCGGGGAGCTGTTTTTT. V is TRBV7-9 and J is TRBJ2-2; a possible D gene is TRBD1 (6 bases). CDR3 length equals 16 residues. Germline V CDR1 and CDR2: SEHNR, FQNEAQ (reference sequence). The V gene lost 5 bases and the J gene lost 6 bases, with 19 bases spanning the gap.

The rearrangement uses TRBV29-1 and TRBJ2-1; no reliable D call. Germline V gene sequence: CDR1 SQVTM, CDR2 ANQGSEA. The CDR3 sequence is 14 residues long. V shed 5 bases and J shed 1 base, with 12 bases lying between them. CDR3 DNA: TGCAGCGTTCTGACTGTGAGGTCCTACAATGAGCAGTTCTTC. Its translation: CSVLTVRSYNEQFF.

CDR3 DNA sequence: TGCAGCGTTGGGGGGGGCGGTTACGAGCAGTACTTC. It yields the protein CSVGGGGYEQYF. The J gene is TRBJ2-7, the V gene TRBV29-1; D perhaps matches TRBD2 (7 bases). The germline V gene encodes CDR1 SQVTM and CDR2 ANQGSEA. V was clipped by 4 bases and J by 4 bases, with 11 bases between them. This CDR3 is built from 12 residues.

J is TRBJ2-7 and V is TRBV9; maybe TRBD1 (5 bases). The CDR3 is 16 amino acids. The V gene's germline CDR1 is SGDLS and CDR2 YYNGEE. Between the trimmed V and J ends, which lost 5 bases and 0 bases, there was a span of 18 bases. The CDR3 sequence: CASSPVGHQSSYEQYF. The CDR3 bases are TGTGCCAGCAGTCCTGTTGGACACCAAAGCTCCTACGAGCAGTACTTC.

The chain uses TRBV6-1 and TRBJ2-2; TRBD2 might be the D (5 bases). Germline V CDR1 and CDR2: MNHNS, SASEGT. V gave up 0 bases and J gave up 6 bases, with 8 bases separating them. CDR3 length: 14 residues. CDR3 nucleotide sequence: TGTGCCAGCAGTGAAGCAATTAGCGCCGGGGAGCTGTTTTTT. This gives the protein CASSEAISAGELFF.

Many counts were recorded for this clone. The rearrangement uses TRBV7-9 and TRBJ1-2; the D is unclear. The CDR3 contains 14 residues. V lost 5 bases, J lost 2 bases, and 12 bases lay in between. Germline V lookup: CDR1 SEHNR, CDR2 FQNEAQ (reference sequence). CDR3 bases: TGTGCCAGCAGCAAAATCCAGGTGAACTATGGCTACACCTTC. Its translation is CASSKIQVNYGYTF.

The chain uses TRBV19 and TRBJ1-5; tentative D call: TRBD1 (6 bases). Trimming removed 5 bases from V and 2 bases from J, with 10 bases in between. Germline-derived CDR1 and CDR2 are LNHDA and SQIVND (reference sequence). The CDR3 consists of 14 residues. The CDR3 DNA reads TGTGCCAGTAGTTGGACAGTCGGCAATCAGCCCCAGCATTTT. Encoded protein: CASSWTVGNQPQHF. Full variable domain (outside the CDR3, taken from reference TRBV19 and TRBJ1-5): DGGITQSPKYLFRKEGQNVTLSCEQNLNHDAMYWYRQDPGQGLRLIYYSQIVNDFQKGDIAEGYSVSREKKESFPLTVTSAQKNPTAFYLCASSWTVGNQPQHFGDGTRLSIL.

The gene calls are TRBV5-1 and TRBJ2-7, with 13 bases lining up with TRBD2. The CDR3 loop spans 16 amino acids. Germline V gene sequence: CDR1 SGHRS, CDR2 YFSETQ. Trimming cost V 4 bases and J 0 bases; bases outside gene matches: 4. DNA for the CDR3: TGCGCCAGCAGCAAAGGACTAGCGGGAGTCTCCTACGAGCAGTACTTC. Encoded protein: CASSKGLAGVSYEQYF.

This clone was seen just once. This chain joins TRBV9 and TRBJ1-4; perhaps TRBD1 as D (5 bases). This CDR3 has 15 amino acids. Germline V CDR1 and CDR2: SGDLS, YYNGEE. Trimming stripped 3 bases from V and 0 bases from J, with 9 bases between. DNA for the CDR3: TGTGCCAGCAGCGCCGGGACCGCAACTAATGAAAAACTGTTTTTT. This encodes CASSAGTATNEKLFF.

The chain combines TRBV9 with TRBJ2-3; D gene unclear. V shed 3 bases and J shed 5 bases, with 10 bases lying between them. Germline CDR1 SGDLS, CDR2 YYNGEE. The CDR3 spans 13 residues. The CDR3 loop reads CASSAYLGDTQYF. The CDR3 bases are TGTGCCAGCAGCGCCTACCTCGGAGATACGCAGTATTTT.

This sequence joins TRBV5-1 and TRBJ2-7; D is undetermined. Germline loops: CDR1 SGHRS, CDR2 YFSETQ. Trimming pared 0 bases from V and 0 bases from J, leaving 13 bases between. This CDR3 comprises 16 residues. CDR3 loop: CASSLDLLESSYEQYF. DNA for the CDR3: TGCGCCAGCAGCTTGGATCTGCTCGAGAGCTCCTACGAGCAGTACTTC.

V gene TRBV7-2 combines with J gene TRBJ2-1; a weak D match, TRBD2 (6 bases). The CDR3 length is 16 residues. The V end lost 1 base, the J end lost 4 bases, and 14 bases lay between the germline ends. Germline V gene lookup returns CDR1 SGHTA and CDR2 FQGNSA. The CDR3 DNA is TGTGCCAGCAGCTTAGTGGGGCGGGGCCGTTACAATGAGCAGTTCTTC. It codes for CASSLVGRGRYNEQFF. Drawing the rest from reference TRBV7-2 and TRBJ2-1, the complete variable domain is GAGVSQSPSNKVTEKGKDVELRCDPISGHTALYWYRQSLGQGLEFLIYFQGNSAPDKSGLPSDRFSAERTGGSVSTLTIQRTQQEDSAVYLCASSLVGRGRYNEQFFGPGTRLTVL.

The V call is TRBV12-5, the J call TRBJ2-1; D may be TRBD2 (5 bases). V gave up 5 bases and J gave up 9 bases, with 17 bases separating them. Per the germline V gene, CDR1 is LGHNT and CDR2 is FRNRAP. This CDR3 has 14 residues. In DNA, the CDR3 is TGTGCTAGTGGTGCGGGTAGTGAGTTAGGTGAGCAGTTCTTC. Protein: CASGAGSELGEQFF.

The V call is TRBV11-3, the J call TRBJ2-7; 8 positions match TRBD1. Germline assignment: CDR1 SGHNT and CDR2 YENEEA. The V segment lost 4 bases and the J segment 8 bases; nucleotides outside the gene matches: 25. This CDR3 region has 19 residues. The CDR3 nucleotides are TGTGCCAGCAGCTCGTATGCAACCCCCAAACAGGGGGGACTTTCTAAGCAGTACTTC. Protein sequence: CASSSYATPKQGGLSKQYF.

The V and J genes are TRBV29-1 and TRBJ2-3; possible D gene TRBD2, 5 bases. CDR1 and CDR2 from the germline V gene are SQVTM and ANQGSEA. This CDR3 region has 14 residues. Trimming took off 2 bases at V and 2 bases at J, with 11 bases between the two ends. The CDR3 nucleotides are TGCAGCGTTGAAAAATTGGAGGACACAGATACGCAGTATTTT. As protein: CSVEKLEDTDTQYF.

CDR3 in amino acids: CASSLSRRFYEQYF. CDR3 nucleotide sequence: TGTGCCAGCAGTTTAAGCAGGCGCTTCTACGAGCAGTACTTC. The chain joins TRBV28 to TRBJ2-7; D uncertain. V shed 2 bases and J shed 3 bases, with 11 bases lying between them. Germline V gene sequence: CDR1 MDHEN, CDR2 SYDVKM. The CDR3 is made up of 14 amino acids.

The rearrangement links TRBV5-1 to TRBJ1-5; TRBD1 is a possible D gene (6 bases). CDR3 length: 16 amino acids. CDR1 and CDR2 (germline): SGHRS, YFSETQ. V was cut by 1 base and J by 4 bases, with 15 bases left in between. The DNA for the CDR3 is TGCGCCAGCAGCTTGTGGGGGGCGACGGGTAATCAGCCCCAGCATTTT. Its protein product is CASSLWGATGNQPQHF.

This clone was seen only once. This rearrangement joins TRBV7-3 to TRBJ2-1; the D gene could be TRBD1 or TRBD2 (5 bases each). Germline V gene lookup returns CDR1 SGHTA and CDR2 FQGTGA. Trimming removed 1 base at V and 6 bases at J, with 13 bases between. The CDR3 has 15 residues. The CDR3 region is CASSLSLNGGNEQFF. CDR3 sequence (DNA): TGTGCCAGCAGCTTAAGCTTAAATGGGGGCAATGAGCAGTTCTTC.

The chain combines TRBV9 with TRBJ2-2, with 8 bases lining up with TRBD2. The length of the CDR3 is 16 residues. Germline lookup yields CDR1 SGDLS and CDR2 YYNGEE. Trimming cost V 3 bases and J 6 bases; bases outside gene matches: 10. The CDR3 DNA sequence: TGTGCCAGCAGCGAATTTAGCGGGATATCAGCCGGGGAGCTGTTTTTT. Encoded protein: CASSEFSGISAGELFF.